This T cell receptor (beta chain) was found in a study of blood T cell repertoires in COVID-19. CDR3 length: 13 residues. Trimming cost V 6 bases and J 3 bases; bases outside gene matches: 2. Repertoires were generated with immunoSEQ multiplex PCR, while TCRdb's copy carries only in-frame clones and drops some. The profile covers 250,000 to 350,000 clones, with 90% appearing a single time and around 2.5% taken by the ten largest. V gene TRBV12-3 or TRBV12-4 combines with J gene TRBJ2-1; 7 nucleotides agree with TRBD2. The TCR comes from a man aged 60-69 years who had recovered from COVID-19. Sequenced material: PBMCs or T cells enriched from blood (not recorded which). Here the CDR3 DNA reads TGTGCCAGCAGGCGGGACTACTACAATGAGCAGTTCTTC. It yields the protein CASRRDYYNEQFF.